These T cell receptor beta chains were read from a single sample in a study of cytomegalovirus exposure and HLA in healthy donors. The method was immunoSEQ multiplex PCR; TCRdb's version includes in-frame clones alone and lacks a portion of them. The data hold a few hundred thousand clones, with approximately 82% observed a single time. The sequenced sample consisted of PBMCs. The receptors come from a woman aged 55-70 years in good health and CMV-seropositive. Both conserved end residues are part of each CDR3. D genes are given only for firm matches. A row's size may be missing; if present it is once, few, many or a size class.

TGTGCCAGCAGCTTAGGTGGTCCCTGGGCGGGAGGGCCGGAGACCCAGTACTTC,CASSLGGPWAGGPETQYF,TRBD2,TRBJ2-5,once,TRBV7-9
TGTGCCAGCAGCCGACAGGGGGTCAGAGATGAGCAGTTCTTC,CASSRQGVRDEQFF,TRBD1,TRBJ2-1,NA,TRBV6-1
TGCGCCAGCAGTCAGGGGTCCTCTGGAAACACCATATATTTT,CASSQGSSGNTIYF,NA,TRBJ1-3,NA,TRBV5-1
TGTGCCAGCAGTGAAGGAGGACTAGCGCCCTACGAGCAGTACTTC,CASSEGGLAPYEQYF,TRBD2,TRBJ2-7,few,TRBV6-1
TGTGCCAGTAGACCGACAGGGGACTACGAGCAGTACTTC,CASRPTGDYEQYF,TRBD1,TRBJ2-7,few,TRBV19
TGTGCCAGCAGTCAAGGACTAGCGGGATACAATGAGCAGTTCTTC,CASSQGLAGYNEQFF,TRBD2,TRBJ2-1,NA,TRBV27
TGTGCCAGCAGTCAGACAGGGTGGAACTATGGCTACACCTTC,CASSQTGWNYGYTF,TRBD1,TRBJ1-2,NA,TRBV27
TGTGCCAGCAGCTTGGAGTGGGCTAGCGGGAGGGCCGGGGAGCTGTTTTTT,CASSLEWASGRAGELFF,TRBD2,TRBJ2-2,NA,TRBV5-4
TGTGCCAGCAGCTATGGAGTACAAGAGACCCAGTACTTC,CASSYGVQETQYF,NA,TRBJ2-5,once,TRBV7-2
TGCAGCGCCCTAGCGGGAGACCACAATGAGCAGTTCTTC,CSALAGDHNEQFF,TRBD2,TRBJ2-1,NA,TRBV29-1
TGCGCCAGCAGCCAAGCGGGAAGTAGGCAGCCCCAGCATTTT,CASSQAGSRQPQHF,NA,TRBJ1-5,NA,TRBV4-1
TGTGCCAGCAGCGCCACGTGGCGGGAGGCTTTCCCCTACTTC,CASSATWREAFPYF,TRBD2,TRBJ2-7,NA,TRBV11-2
TGTGCCTGGAGTGTCAGGAGGGCATCAGGAGAAAAACTGTTTTTT,CAWSVRRASGEKLFF,NA,TRBJ1-4,NA,TRBV30
TGTGCCAGCAGCACAGGGAATATGCACACTGAAGCTTTCTTT,CASSTGNMHTEAFF,NA,TRBJ1-1,NA,TRBV5-4
TGTGCCAGCAGCAAAAGACAGGGGCTATCTGGGGCCAACGTCCTGACTTTC,CASSKRQGLSGANVLTF,TRBD1,TRBJ2-6,NA,TRBV5-6
TGTGCCAGCAGTTCCGGACAGGGATGGGAGACCCAGTACTTC,CASSSGQGWETQYF,TRBD1,TRBJ2-5,few,TRBV28
TGTGCCAGCAGGTGGGAGGAAGGGAATGAGCAGTTCTTC,CASRWEEGNEQFF,NA,TRBJ2-1,NA,TRBV27
TGTGCCAGCAGTCCGGAGGTGGGATGGGAAAAACTGTTTTTT,CASSPEVGWEKLFF,NA,TRBJ1-4,NA,TRBV6-5